This T cell receptor beta chain was obtained from a study of blood T cell repertoires in COVID-19. Overall study: Some COVID-19 samples were acute and others convalescent; all came from the United States, Italy and Spain. The analysed material was cDNA or gDNA that came from T cells, B-cell-depleted T cells, or PBMCs.

The CDR3 length is 15 residues. V lost 6 bases, J lost 2 bases, and 15 bases lay in between. Germline CDR1 and CDR2: ENHRY and SYGVKD. Under the authors' procedure: Scientists estimated how many nucleated cells there were by amplifying reference gene primers. The method was immunoSEQ multiplex PCR; TCRdb's version includes in-frame clones alone and lacks a portion of them. The D gene and trimming were derived from the DNA, and the V and J assignments and clone size from that table. Seen here are about 230,000 clones, roughly 80% observed once, and the top ten hold 7.5% to 9%. The genes are TRBV10-3 and TRBJ2-3; perhaps TRBD2 as D (6 bases). The specimen was peripheral blood. The receptor's source is a woman of 80 years or more with acute or convalescent COVID-19. In DNA, the CDR3 is TGTGCCATCAGGGCTAGAGGCGGGGACACAGATACGCAGTATTTT. Its translation is CAIRARGGDTDTQYF.